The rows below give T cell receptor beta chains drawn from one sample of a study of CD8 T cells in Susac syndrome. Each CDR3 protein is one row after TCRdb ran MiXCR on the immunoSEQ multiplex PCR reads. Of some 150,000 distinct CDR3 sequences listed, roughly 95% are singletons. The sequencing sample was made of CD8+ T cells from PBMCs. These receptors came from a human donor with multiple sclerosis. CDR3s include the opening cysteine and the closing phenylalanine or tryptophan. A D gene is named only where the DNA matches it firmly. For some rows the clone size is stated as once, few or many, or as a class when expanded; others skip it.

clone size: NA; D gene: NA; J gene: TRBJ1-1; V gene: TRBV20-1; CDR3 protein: CSARDSAGHTEAFF; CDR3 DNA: TGCAGTGCTAGGGATTCCGCGGGCCACACTGAAGCTTTCTTT
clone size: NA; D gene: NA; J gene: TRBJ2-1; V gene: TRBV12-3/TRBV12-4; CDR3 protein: CASSEVLNEQFF; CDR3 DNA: TGTGCCAGCAGCGAGGTTCTGAATGAGCAGTTCTTC
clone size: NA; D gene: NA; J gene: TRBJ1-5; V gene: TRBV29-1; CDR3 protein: CSVSGTESNQPQHF; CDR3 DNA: TGCAGCGTTTCCGGGACCGAGAGCAATCAGCCCCAGCATTTT
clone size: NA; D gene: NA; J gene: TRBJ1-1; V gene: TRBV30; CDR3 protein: CAHGQPEAFF; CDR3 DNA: TGTGCCCACGGACAGCCGGAAGCTTTCTTT
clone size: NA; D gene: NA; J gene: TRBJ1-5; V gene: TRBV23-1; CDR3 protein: CASSRTKPQHF; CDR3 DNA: TGCGCCAGCAGTCGGACCAAGCCCCAGCATTTT
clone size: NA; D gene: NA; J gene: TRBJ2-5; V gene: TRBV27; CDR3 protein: CASSLSIVGYQETQYF; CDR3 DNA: TGTGCCAGCAGTTTATCGATAGTGGGTTACCAAGAGACCCAGTACTTC
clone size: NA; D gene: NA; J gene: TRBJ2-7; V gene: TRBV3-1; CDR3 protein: CASSPFGGGEQYF; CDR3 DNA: TGTGCCAGCAGCCCTTTTGGGGGTGGGGAGCAGTACTTC
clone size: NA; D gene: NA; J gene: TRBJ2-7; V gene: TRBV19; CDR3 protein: CASSIEGDPYEQYF; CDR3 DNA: TGTGCCAGTAGTATCGAAGGAGACCCCTACGAGCAGTACTTC
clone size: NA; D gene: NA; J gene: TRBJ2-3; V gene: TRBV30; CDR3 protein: CAGGQGFTSTDTQYF; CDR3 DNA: TGTGCGGGGGGGCAGGGCTTCACTAGCACAGATACGCAGTATTTT
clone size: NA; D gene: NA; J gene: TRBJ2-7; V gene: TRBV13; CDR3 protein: CASSLGHGGLRYF; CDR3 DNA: TGTGCCAGCAGCTTAGGACACGGGGGTCTGCGGTACTTC
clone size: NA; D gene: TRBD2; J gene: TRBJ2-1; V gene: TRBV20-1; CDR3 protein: CSARSTERGLGNEQFF; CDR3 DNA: TGCAGTGCTCGCTCGACGGAGCGGGGGCTGGGCAATGAGCAGTTCTTC
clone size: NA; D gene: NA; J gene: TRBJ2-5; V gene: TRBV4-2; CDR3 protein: CASSQEGRSGETQYF; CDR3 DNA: TGTGCCAGCAGCCAAGAAGGTCGCAGTGGAGAGACCCAGTACTTC
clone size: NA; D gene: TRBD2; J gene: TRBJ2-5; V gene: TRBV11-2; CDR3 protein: CASSARDLAGGQHF; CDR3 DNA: TGTGCCAGCAGCGCCCGAGATCTAGCGGGGGGCCAACACTTC
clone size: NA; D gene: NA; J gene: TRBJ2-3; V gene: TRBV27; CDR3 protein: CASSRGGGNQPQYF; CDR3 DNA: TGTGCCAGCTCTCGGGGAGGGGGCAATCAGCCCCAGTATTTT
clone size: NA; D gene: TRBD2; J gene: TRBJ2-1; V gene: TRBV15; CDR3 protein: CATSRDLPAGGNDEQFF; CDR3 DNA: TGTGCCACCAGCAGAGATCTTCCGGCGGGGGGGAACGATGAGCAGTTCTTC
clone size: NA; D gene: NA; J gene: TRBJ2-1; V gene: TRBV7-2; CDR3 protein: CASSLVPGGRGQFF; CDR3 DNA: TGTGCCAGCAGCTTAGTTCCCGGAGGGCGAGGGCAGTTCTTC
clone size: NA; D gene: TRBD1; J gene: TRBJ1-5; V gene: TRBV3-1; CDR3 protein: CASSPAGRGLIGYQPQHF; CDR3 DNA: TGTGCCAGCAGCCCAGCAGGCAGGGGGCTAATTGGGTATCAGCCCCAGCATTTT
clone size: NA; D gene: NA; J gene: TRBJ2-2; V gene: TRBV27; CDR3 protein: CASSFRDWYGELFF; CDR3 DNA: TGTGCCAGCAGTTTCCGAGACTGGTACGGGGAGCTGTTTTTT
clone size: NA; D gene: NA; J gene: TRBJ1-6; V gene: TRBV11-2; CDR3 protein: CASSLGPRPPLHF; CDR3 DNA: TGTGCCAGCAGCCTTGGCCCCCGGCCACCCCTCCACTTT
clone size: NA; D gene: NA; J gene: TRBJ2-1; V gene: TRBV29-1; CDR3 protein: CSVLPGGRWYNEQFF; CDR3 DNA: TGCAGCGTTCTCCCCGGGGGCAGGTGGTACAATGAGCAGTTCTTC
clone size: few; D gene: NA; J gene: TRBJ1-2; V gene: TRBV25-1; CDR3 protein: CASLGQTYGYTF; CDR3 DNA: TGTGCCAGCTTAGGACAGACGTATGGCTACACCTTC
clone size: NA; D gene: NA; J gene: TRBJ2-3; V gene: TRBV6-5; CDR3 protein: CASSYGGTDTQYF; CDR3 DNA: TGTGCCAGCAGTTACGGGGGCACAGATACGCAGTATTTT
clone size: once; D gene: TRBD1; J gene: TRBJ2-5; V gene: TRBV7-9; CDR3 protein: CASSLPRTGIETQYF; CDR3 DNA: TGTGCCAGCAGCTTACCCCGGACAGGAATAGAGACCCAGTACTTC
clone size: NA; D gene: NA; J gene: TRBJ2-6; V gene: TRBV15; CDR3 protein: CATSERAARANVLTF; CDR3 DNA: TGTGCCACCAGCGAGCGGGCCGCGAGGGCCAACGTCCTGACTTTC
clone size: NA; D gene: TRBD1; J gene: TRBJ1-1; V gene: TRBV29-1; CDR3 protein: CSVALETGGIAEAFF; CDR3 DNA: TGCAGCGTTGCCCTGGAGACAGGGGGCATCGCTGAAGCTTTCTTT
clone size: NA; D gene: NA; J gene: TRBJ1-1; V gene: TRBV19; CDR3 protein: CASSASNTEAFF; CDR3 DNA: TGTGCCAGTAGCGCCAGCAACACTGAAGCTTTCTTT
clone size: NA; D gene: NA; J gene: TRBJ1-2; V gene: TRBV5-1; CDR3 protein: CASSLADGTYGYTF; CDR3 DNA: TGCGCCAGCAGCTTGGCCGACGGAACCTATGGCTACACCTTC
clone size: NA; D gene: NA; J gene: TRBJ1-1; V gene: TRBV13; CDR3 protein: CASSLGLVMNTEAFF; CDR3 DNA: TGTGCCAGCAGCTTAGGTCTGGTAATGAACACTGAAGCTTTCTTT
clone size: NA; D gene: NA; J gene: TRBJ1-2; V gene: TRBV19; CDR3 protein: CAGSGNNYGYTF; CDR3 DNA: TGTGCCGGTTCCGGGAACAACTATGGCTACACCTTC
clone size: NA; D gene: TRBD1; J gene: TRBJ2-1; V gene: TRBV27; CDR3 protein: CASSPTGFGYNEQFF; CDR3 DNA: TGTGCCAGCAGTCCGACAGGGTTTGGGTACAATGAGCAGTTCTTC
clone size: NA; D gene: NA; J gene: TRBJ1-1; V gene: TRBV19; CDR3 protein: CATRPWGMNTEAFF; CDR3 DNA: TGTGCCACCCGGCCATGGGGAATGAACACTGAAGCTTTCTTT
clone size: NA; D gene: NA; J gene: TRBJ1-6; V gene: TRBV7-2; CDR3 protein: CASTLSDSPLHF; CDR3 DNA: TGTGCCAGCACCCTCAGCGATTCACCCCTCCACTTT
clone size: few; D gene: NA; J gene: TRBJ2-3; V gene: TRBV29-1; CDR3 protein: CSVDGSRQHRPSTDTQYF; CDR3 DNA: TGCAGCGTTGATGGGAGTAGACAGCATCGACCTAGCACAGATACGCAGTATTTT
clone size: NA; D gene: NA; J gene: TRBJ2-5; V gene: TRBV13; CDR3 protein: CASSSMGLQETQYF; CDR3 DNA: TGTGCCAGCAGCTCAATGGGACTCCAAGAGACCCAGTACTTC
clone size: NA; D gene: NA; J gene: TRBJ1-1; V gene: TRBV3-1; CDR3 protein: CASSQETGTEAFF; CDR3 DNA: TGTGCCAGCAGCCAAGAAACCGGCACTGAAGCTTTCTTT
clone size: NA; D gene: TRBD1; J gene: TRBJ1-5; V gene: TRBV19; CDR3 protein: CASSPSGGSNQPQHF; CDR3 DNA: TGTGCCAGTAGCCCCTCAGGGGGGAGCAATCAGCCCCAGCATTTT
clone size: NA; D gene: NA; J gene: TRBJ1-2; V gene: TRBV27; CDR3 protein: CASSPPAGYGYTF; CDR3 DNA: TGTGCCAGCAGTCCCCCGGCAGGGTATGGCTACACCTTC
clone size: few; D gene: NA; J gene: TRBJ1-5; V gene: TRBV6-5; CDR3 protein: CASSQYSNQPQHF; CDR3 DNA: TGTGCCAGCAGTCAATATAGCAATCAGCCCCAGCATTTT
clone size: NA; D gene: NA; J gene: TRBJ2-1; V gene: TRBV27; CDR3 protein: CASSWGRGNEQFF; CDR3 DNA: TGTGCCAGCAGTTGGGGCAGGGGAAATGAGCAGTTCTTC
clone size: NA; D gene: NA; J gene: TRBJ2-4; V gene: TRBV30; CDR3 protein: CAWSDPTILAKNIQYF; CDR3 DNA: TGTGCCTGGAGTGACCCGACTATTTTAGCCAAAAACATTCAGTACTTC
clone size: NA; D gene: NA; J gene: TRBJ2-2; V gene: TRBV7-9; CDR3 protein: CASSAPTLPTGELFF; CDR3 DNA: TGTGCCAGCAGCGCGCCGACTCTTCCCACCGGGGAGCTGTTTTTT
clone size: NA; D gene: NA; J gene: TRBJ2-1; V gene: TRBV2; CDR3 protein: CASSDGESYNEQFF; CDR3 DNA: TGTGCCAGCAGTGATGGTGAATCCTACAATGAGCAGTTCTTC
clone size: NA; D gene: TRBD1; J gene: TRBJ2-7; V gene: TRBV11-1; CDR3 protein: CASSPRQGTFYEQYF; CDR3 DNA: TGTGCCAGCAGCCCCAGACAGGGGACGTTTTACGAGCAGTACTTC
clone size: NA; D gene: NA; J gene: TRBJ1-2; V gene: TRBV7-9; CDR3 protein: CASSHGSFGYTF; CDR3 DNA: TGTGCCAGCAGCCACGGAAGTTTCGGCTACACCTTC
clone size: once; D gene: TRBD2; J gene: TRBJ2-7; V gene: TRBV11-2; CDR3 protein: CASSRVLAEPYEQYF; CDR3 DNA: TGTGCCAGCAGCCGAGTCCTAGCGGAGCCCTACGAGCAGTACTTC
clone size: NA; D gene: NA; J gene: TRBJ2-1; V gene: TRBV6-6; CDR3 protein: CASSYARSYNEQFF; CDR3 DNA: TGTGCCAGCAGTTACGCTCGCTCCTACAATGAGCAGTTCTTC
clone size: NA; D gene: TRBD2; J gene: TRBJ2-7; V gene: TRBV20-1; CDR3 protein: CSARDVSSGGPHRSYEQYF; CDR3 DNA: TGCAGTGCTAGAGATGTGTCTAGCGGGGGGCCGCATCGCTCCTACGAGCAGTACTTC
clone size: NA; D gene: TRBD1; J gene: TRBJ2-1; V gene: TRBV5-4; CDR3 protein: CASSWTGGGNEQFF; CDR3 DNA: TGTGCCAGCAGCTGGACAGGGGGAGGCAATGAGCAGTTCTTC
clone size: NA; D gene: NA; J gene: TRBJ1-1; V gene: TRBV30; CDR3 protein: CAWSVGSGDTEAFF; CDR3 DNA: TGTGCCTGGAGTGTGGGATCAGGGGACACTGAAGCTTTCTTT
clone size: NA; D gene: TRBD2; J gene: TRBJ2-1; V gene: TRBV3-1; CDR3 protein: CASSQDTSGGRNEQFF; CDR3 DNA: TGTGCCAGCAGCCAAGACACTAGCGGGGGTCGGAATGAGCAGTTCTTC
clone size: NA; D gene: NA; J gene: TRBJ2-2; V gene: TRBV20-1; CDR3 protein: CSARDKTGGTGELFF; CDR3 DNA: TGCAGTGCTAGAGATAAGACGGGCGGTACCGGGGAGCTGTTTTTT
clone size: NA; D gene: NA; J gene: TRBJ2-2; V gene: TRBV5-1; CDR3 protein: CASSLTLTGELFF; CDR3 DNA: TGCGCCAGCAGCTTAACTCTCACCGGGGAGCTGTTTTTT
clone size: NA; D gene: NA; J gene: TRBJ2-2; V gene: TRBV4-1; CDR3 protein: CASSQVVPGTGELFF; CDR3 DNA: TGCGCCAGCAGCCAAGTAGTACCGGGGACCGGGGAGCTGTTTTTT
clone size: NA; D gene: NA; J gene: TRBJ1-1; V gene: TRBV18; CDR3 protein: CASSPEGWTEAFF; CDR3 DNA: TGTGCCAGCTCCCCCGAGGGATGGACTGAAGCTTTCTTT
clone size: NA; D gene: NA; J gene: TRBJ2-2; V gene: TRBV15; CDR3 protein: CATSSPDVTNTGELFF; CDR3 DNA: TGTGCCACCAGCTCCCCGGACGTTACGAACACCGGGGAGCTGTTTTTT
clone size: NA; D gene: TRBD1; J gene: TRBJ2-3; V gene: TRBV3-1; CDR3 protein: CASSQNYRGSEGDTQYF; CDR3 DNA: TGTGCCAGCAGTCAGAACTACAGGGGCTCCGAGGGGGATACGCAGTATTTT
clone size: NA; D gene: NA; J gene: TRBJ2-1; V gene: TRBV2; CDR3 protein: CASSEAAAYNEQFF; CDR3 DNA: TGTGCCAGCAGTGAAGCGGCGGCATACAATGAGCAGTTCTTC